This T cell receptor beta chain was obtained from a study of cytomegalovirus exposure and HLA in healthy donors. On this clone itself: Its antigen is still unknown.

60 Vbeta and 13 Jbeta primers were used in PCR. Profiling relied on immunoSEQ multiplex PCR, and the TCRdb table lists in-frame clones only, not all of them. The table for this sample gives about 130,000 clones. Whole-study findings and limits: About 150 TCR beta chains were listed as cytomegalovirus-associated. Most TCR sequences were rare, but some public TCRs occurred in many donors.

Germline assignment: CDR1 LNHDA and CDR2 SQIVND (reference sequence). J lost 7 bases, V lost 5 bases, and 16 bases had no gene match. This CDR3 is 17 amino acids long. The sequencing sample was made of PBMCs. This TCR derives from a woman aged 40 to 50 in good health and CMV-seronegative. The V call is TRBV19, the J call TRBJ2-1; 8 bases line up with TRBD2. CDR3 sequence: CASSSDGSRGGRNEQFF. DNA for the CDR3: TGTGCCAGTAGTTCCGACGGAAGTCGGGGGGGCAGGAATGAGCAGTTCTTC.